What follows is one T cell receptor (beta chain) and its context. Deletions cut 2 bases from V and 5 bases from J, with 13 bases between. Per germline, CDR1 DFQATT and CDR2 SNEGSKA (reference sequence). The CDR3 runs 13 residues. This sample was included in a study of T-cell reconstitution after alpha-beta-depleted transplantation in children. It was with unique molecular identifiers that the TCRbeta library was prepared. TCRdb passed the PCR reads through MiXCR, listing each CDR3 protein once. The data show approximately 350,000 distinct CDR3 sequences, about an eighth seen once. Material: PBMCs, obtained from the stem cell graft. The sequence was obtained from a human donor who donated a stem cell graft to a child with Fanconi anemia. The chain carries TRBV20-1 and TRBJ2-7; tentatively, D is TRBD2 (5 bases). The CDR3 DNA follows: TGCAGTGCTAGAAATTCGGTCGGGGACGAGCAGTACTTC. Its translation is CSARNSVGDEQYF.